This T cell receptor (beta chain) comes out of a study of identical twins. Overall study results and limits: There was more out-of-frame TCR alpha sharing in monozygotic twins than models estimated. Fewer insertions characterized abundant cord blood beta clonotypes, whereas memory repertoires showed none.

Details on this clonotype: Its target is not known.

TCRdb re-called the 5' RACE reads with MiXCR, one entry per CDR3 protein. The sample lists 640,000 or so distinct CDR3 sequences, around 5.7% occurring once. Material: naive T cells sorted from blood. This clonotype was sampled from a young man in good health.

For the CDR3, the DNA is TGTGCCAGCAGTTATCGGACAGGGTCGGGGGAGACCCAGTACTTC. It codes for CASSYRTGSGETQYF. The chain is built from TRBV6-5 and TRBJ2-5; 8 bases fit TRBD1. CDR1 and CDR2 (germline): MNHEY, SVGAGI. After removal of 3 bases from V and 5 bases from J, the junction contained 8 bases not matched to a gene. This CDR3 region has 15 residues.